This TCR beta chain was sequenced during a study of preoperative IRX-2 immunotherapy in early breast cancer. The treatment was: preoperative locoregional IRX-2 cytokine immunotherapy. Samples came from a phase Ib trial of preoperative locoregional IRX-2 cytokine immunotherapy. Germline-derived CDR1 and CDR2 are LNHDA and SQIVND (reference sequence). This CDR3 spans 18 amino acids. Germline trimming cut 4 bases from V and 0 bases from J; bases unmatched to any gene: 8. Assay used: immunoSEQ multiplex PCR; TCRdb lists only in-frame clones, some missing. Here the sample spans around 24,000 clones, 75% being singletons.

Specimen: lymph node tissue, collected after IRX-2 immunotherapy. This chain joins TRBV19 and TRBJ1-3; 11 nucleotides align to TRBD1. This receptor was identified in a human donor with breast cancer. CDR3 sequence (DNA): TGTGCCAGTAGTACTCGGACAGGGGGCGCGAACTCTGGAAACACCATATATTTT. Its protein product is CASSTRTGGANSGNTIYF.